The source of this T cell receptor beta chain is a study of shared clonotypes between healthy human individuals. Study-wide results and limits: Few donors limited the genetic and exposure-history diversity represented. Among non-shared clonotypes, generation probabilities were lower than among those shared by all four donors.

Naive CD8 cells comprised CD45RO-negative, CCR7-positively selected cells, excluding terminally differentiated effector memory CD45RA+ cells. Caucasian adults residing in Nashville, Tennessee made up all the donors. In the authors' methods: There were no quality scores in the junction-only immunoSEQ sequences, so filtering differed. TCRdb's table, derived via immunoSEQ multiplex PCR, lists solely in-frame clones and lacks some. V, J and clone size reflect that table, while D and trimming were determined from the DNA. The sample holds over 800,000 clones; almost 95% are singletons and the top ten take around 24%. Remarks on this clone: Its antigen is not identified. Other DNA sequences within the sample encode an identical CDR3.

CDR1 is MGHRA and CDR2 is YSYEKL in the germline V gene. The CDR3 extends over 14 amino acids. Trimming stripped 0 bases from V and 1 base from J, with 6 bases between. This receptor was identified in a man aged 25 to 40 in good health. The source material was naive CD8+ T cells sorted from blood. The V gene is TRBV4-1, the J gene TRBJ1-1; D is ambiguous. This CDR3 reads CASSQEGGNTEAFF. DNA of the CDR3: TGCGCCAGCAGCCAAGAGGGAGGGAACACTGAAGCTTTCTTT.